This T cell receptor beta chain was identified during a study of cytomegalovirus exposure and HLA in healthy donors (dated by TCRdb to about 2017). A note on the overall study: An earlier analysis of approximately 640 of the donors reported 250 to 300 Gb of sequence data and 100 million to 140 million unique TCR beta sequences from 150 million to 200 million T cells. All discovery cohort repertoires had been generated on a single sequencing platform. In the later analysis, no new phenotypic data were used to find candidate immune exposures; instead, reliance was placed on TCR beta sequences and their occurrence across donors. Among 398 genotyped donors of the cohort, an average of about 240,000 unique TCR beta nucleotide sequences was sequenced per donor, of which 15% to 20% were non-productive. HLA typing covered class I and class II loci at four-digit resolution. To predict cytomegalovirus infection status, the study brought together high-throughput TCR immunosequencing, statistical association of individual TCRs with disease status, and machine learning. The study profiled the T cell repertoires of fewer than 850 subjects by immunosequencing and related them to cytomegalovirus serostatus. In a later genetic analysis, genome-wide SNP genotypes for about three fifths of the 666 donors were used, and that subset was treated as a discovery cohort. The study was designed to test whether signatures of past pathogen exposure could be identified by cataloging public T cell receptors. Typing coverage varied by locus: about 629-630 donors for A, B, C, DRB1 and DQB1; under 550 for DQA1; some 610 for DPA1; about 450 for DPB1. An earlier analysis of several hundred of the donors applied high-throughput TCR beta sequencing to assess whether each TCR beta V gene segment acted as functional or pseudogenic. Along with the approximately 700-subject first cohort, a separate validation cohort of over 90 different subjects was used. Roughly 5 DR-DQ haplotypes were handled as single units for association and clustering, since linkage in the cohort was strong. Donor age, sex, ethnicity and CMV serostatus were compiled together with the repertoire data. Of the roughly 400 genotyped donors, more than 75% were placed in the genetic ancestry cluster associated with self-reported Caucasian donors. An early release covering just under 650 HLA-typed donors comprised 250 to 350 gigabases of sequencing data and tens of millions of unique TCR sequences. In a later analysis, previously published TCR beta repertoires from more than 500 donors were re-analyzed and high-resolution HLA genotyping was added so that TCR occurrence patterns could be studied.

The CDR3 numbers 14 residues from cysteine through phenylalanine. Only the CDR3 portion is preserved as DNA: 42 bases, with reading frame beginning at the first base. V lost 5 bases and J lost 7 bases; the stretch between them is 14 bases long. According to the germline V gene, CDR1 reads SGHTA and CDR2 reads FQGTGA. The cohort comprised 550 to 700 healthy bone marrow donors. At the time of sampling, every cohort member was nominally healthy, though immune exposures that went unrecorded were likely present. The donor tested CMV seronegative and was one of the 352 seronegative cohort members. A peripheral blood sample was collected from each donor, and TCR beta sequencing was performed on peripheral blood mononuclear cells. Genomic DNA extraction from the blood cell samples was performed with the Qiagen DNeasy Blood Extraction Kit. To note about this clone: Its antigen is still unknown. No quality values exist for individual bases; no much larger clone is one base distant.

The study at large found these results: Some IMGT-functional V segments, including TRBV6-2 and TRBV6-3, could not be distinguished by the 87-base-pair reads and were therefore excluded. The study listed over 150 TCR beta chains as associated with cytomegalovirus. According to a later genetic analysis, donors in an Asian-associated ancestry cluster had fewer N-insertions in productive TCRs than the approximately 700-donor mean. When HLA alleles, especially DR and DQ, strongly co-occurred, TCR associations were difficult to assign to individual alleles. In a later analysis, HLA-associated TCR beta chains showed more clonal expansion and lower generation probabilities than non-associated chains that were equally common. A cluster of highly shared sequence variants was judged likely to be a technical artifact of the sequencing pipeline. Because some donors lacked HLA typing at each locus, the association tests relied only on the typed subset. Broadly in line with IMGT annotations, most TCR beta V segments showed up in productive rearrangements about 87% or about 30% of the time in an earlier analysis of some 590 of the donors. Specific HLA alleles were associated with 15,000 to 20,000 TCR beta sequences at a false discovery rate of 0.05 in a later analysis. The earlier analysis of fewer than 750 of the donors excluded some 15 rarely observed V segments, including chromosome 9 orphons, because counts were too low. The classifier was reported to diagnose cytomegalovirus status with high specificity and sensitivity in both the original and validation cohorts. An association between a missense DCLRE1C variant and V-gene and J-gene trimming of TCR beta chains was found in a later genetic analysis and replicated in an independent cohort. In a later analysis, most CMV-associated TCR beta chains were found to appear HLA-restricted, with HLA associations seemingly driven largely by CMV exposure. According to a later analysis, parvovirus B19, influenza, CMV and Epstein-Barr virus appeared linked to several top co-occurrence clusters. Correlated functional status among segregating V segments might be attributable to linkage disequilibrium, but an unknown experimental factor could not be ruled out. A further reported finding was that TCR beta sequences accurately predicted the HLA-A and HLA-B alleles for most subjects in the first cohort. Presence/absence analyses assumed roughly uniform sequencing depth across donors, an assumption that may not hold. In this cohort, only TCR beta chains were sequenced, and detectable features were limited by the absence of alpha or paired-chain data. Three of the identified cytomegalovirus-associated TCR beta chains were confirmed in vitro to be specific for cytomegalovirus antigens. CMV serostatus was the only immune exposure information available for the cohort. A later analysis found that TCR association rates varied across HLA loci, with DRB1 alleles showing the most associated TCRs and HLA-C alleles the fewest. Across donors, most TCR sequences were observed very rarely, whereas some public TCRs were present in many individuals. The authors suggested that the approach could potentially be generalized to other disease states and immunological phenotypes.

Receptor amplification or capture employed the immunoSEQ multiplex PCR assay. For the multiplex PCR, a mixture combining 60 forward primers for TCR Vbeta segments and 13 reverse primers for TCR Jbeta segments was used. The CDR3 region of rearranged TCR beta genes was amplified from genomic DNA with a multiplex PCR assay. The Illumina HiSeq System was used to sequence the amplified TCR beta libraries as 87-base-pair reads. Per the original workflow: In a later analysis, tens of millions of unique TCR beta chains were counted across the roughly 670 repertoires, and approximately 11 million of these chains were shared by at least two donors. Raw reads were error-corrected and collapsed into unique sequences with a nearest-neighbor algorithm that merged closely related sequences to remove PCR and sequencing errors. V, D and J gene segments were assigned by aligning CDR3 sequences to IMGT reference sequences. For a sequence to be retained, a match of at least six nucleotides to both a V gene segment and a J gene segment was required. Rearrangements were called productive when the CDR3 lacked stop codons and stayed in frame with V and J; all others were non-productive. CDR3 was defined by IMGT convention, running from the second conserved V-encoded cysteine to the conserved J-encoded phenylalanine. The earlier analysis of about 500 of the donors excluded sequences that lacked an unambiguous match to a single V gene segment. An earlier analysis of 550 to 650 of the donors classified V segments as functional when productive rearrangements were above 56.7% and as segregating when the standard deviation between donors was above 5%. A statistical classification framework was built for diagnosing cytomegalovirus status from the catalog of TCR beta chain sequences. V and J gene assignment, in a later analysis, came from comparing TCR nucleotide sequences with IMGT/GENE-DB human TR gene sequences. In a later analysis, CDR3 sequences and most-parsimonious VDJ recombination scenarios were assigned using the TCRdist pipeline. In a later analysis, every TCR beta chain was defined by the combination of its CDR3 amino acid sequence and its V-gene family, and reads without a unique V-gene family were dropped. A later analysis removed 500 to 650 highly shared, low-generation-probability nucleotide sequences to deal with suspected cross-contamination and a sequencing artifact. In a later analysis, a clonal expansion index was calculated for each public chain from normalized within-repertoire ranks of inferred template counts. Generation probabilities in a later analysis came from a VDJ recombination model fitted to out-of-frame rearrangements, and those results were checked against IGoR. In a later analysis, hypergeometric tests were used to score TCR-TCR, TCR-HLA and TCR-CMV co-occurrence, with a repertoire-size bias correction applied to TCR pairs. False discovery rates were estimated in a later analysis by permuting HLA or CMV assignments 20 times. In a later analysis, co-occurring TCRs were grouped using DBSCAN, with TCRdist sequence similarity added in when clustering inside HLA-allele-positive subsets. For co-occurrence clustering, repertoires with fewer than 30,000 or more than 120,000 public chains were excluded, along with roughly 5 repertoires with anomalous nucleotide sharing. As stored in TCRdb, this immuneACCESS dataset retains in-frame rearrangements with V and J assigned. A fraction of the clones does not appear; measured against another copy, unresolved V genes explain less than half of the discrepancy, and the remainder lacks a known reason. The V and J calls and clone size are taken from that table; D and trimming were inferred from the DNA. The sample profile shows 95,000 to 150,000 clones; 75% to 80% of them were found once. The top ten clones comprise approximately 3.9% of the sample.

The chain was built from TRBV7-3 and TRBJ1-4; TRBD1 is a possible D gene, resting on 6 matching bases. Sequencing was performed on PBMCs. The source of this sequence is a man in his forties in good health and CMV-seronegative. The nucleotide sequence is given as TGTGCCAGCAGCCAAACGGGGGGCAGTGAAAAACTGTTTTTT. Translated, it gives CASSQTGGSEKLFF.